Listed below are T cell receptor beta chains from one sample, sequenced in a study of read filtering for tumor transcriptome and immune sequencing. Using its own MiXCR run on the reads, TCRdb lists one record per CDR3 protein. The table shows about 24,000 distinct CDR3 sequences, with approximately 23% occurring only once. The sequencing input was a population of CD138-negative cells sorted from bone marrow. Every receptor here comes from a donor aged 40 or older with multiple myeloma. The CDR3 runs from the conserved cysteine through the conserved F or W. The order of the fields is V gene, CDR3 length, J gene, CDR3 protein.

>TRBV7-9|15|TRBJ2-3
CASSLGGRGADTQYF
>TRBV19|16|TRBJ1-5
CASSPPEAGREQPQHF
>TRBV6-1|14|TRBJ2-1
CASSSTSGNNEQFF
>TRBV10-3|16|TRBJ2-3
CAISGLAGGETDTQYF
>TRBV20-1|17|TRBJ2-3
CSARVIRLAGEADTQYF
>TRBV7-3|20|TRBJ1-1
CASSLNRWVGQGEMNTEAFF
>TRBV4-1|15|TRBJ1-2
CASSQVDRANYGYTF
>TRBV11-2|15|TRBJ2-2
CASSLGHSNTGELFF
>TRBV20-1|13|TRBJ1-1
CSAIRDRVTEAFF
>TRBV7-2|20|TRBJ2-6
CASSPSVGQGVYSGANVLTF
>TRBV29-1|13|TRBJ2-2
CSGEEGTTGELFF
>TRBV2|14|TRBJ2-5
CDSKGGLNQETQHF
>TRBV6-1|10|TRBJ2-1
CANPTPEQFF
>TRBV7-6|14|TRBJ2-1
CASSLAPSYNEQFF
>TRBV6-2/TRBV6-3|13|TRBJ2-3
CASTRLVTDTQYF
>TRBV20-1|14|TRBJ2-3
CSARLAGGTDTQYF
>TRBV5-1|18|TRBJ2-3
CASSLAGSSVPSTDTQYF
>TRBV7-9|18|TRBJ2-6
CASSAPFRGPSGANVLTF
>TRBV7-2|14|TRBJ2-1
CASSPRGGADEQFF
>TRBV12-3/TRBV12-4|15|TRBJ1-4
CASSLTGEFDEKLFF
>TRBV18|15|TRBJ1-2
CASSDGLLPRDGYTF
>TRBV7-9|13|TRBJ2-2
CASSRGVTGELFF
>TRBV20-1|13|TRBJ2-3
CSARVGGTDTQYF
>TRBV7-9|13|TRBJ1-2
CASSLVPTDGYTF
>TRBV25-1|13|TRBJ1-6
CASTTALNSPFHF
>TRBV11-2|14|TRBJ2-5
CASSLVQGQETQYF
>TRBV7-8|13|TRBJ1-1
CASSSTPGAEAFF
>TRBV27|14|TRBJ1-5
CASSLLGGNQPQHF